The rows below give T cell receptor beta chains drawn from one sample of a study of OX40 agonist ivuxolimab in advanced cancers. TCRdb keeps only in-frame clones here, not all; method: immunoSEQ multiplex PCR. The sample carries approximately 60,000 clones, 65% to 85% recorded once. The sequencing used CD4+ or CD8+ T cells sorted from blood, collected in a trial of the OX40 agonist ivuxolimab. The receptors originated from an adult with an advanced solid tumor such as melanoma, head and neck, liver or kidney cancer. Each CDR3 is given with its conserved first and last residue. A D gene is named only where the DNA matches it firmly. Not every row has a clone size; where given, it reads once, few, many or a size class.

D: TRBD2
size: .
length: 16
V: TRBV18
J: TRBJ2-3
DNA: TGTGCCAGCTCTCCCAGACTAGCGGGGGGATCAGATACGCAGTATTTT
CDR3: CASSPRLAGGSDTQYF

D: TRBD1
size: few
length: 14
V: TRBV10-3
J: TRBJ1-4
DNA: TGTGCCATCAGGGGGACAGGGAGTAATGAAAAACTGTTTTTT
CDR3: CAIRGTGSNEKLFF

D: .
size: .
length: 15
V: TRBV6-1
J: TRBJ2-7
DNA: TGTGCCAGCAGTGAAGTTGCAGGTCGTCTCGACGAGCAGTACTTC
CDR3: CASSEVAGRLDEQYF

D: TRBD1
size: .
length: 15
V: TRBV11-2
J: TRBJ1-1
DNA: TGTGCCAGCAGCTTAGTAGCGACAGGGGGCGGGGAAGCTTTCTTT
CDR3: CASSLVATGGGEAFF

D: .
size: once
length: 15
V: TRBV5-6
J: TRBJ2-1
DNA: TGTGCCAGCAGCTGGATCCCGGGCACACACAATGAGCAGTTCTTC
CDR3: CASSWIPGTHNEQFF

D: TRBD1
size: .
length: 15
V: TRBV11-1
J: TRBJ2-7
DNA: TGTGCCAGCAGCCTATCGGGACAGGGGCTTGAGAAGCAGTACTTC
CDR3: CASSLSGQGLEKQYF

D: TRBD2
size: .
length: 17
V: TRBV5-1
J: TRBJ2-7
DNA: TGCGCCAGCAGCTTATCCCCCACCGGGGGGATTTTCGACGAGCAGTACTTC
CDR3: CASSLSPTGGIFDEQYF

D: .
size: .
length: 17
V: TRBV18
J: TRBJ1-2
DNA: TGTGCCAGCTCACTCCGGGACACCGGGGGATTTAACTATGGCTACACCTTC
CDR3: CASSLRDTGGFNYGYTF

D: TRBD1
size: medium-sized
length: 15
V: TRBV7-9
J: TRBJ1-1
DNA: TGTGCCAGCAGCCCGACAGGGGGAGGGAACACTGAAGCTTTCTTT
CDR3: CASSPTGGGNTEAFF

D: TRBD2
size: .
length: 16
V: TRBV5-4
J: TRBJ2-5
DNA: TGTGCCAGCAGCCCGGGGGGCGGGGGGGCCCCAGAGACCCAGTACTTC
CDR3: CASSPGGGGAPETQYF

D: .
size: .
length: 13
V: TRBV9
J: TRBJ1-5
DNA: TGTGCCAGTGGGGGATTGTTAAATCAGCCCCAGCATTTT
CDR3: CASGGLLNQPQHF

D: .
size: .
length: 14
V: TRBV27
J: TRBJ2-1
DNA: TGTGCCAGCAGTTCCGAGACAGGTTTAAGGGAGCAGTTCTTC
CDR3: CASSSETGLREQFF

D: .
size: few
length: 13
V: TRBV30
J: TRBJ1-5
DNA: TGTGCCTGGAGTGTCCGAGGGAATCAGCCCCAGCATTTT
CDR3: CAWSVRGNQPQHF

D: TRBD1
size: .
length: 15
V: TRBV29-1
J: TRBJ1-2
DNA: TGCAGCGTTGATGGGTCGGGACAGGGAATGTATGGCTACACCTTC
CDR3: CSVDGSGQGMYGYTF

D: TRBD1
size: once
length: 18
V: TRBV11-2
J: TRBJ1-2
DNA: TGTGCCAGCAGCTCGCCCGGGACAGGGTTCACCGTGGGCTATGGCTACACCTTC
CDR3: CASSSPGTGFTVGYGYTF

D: TRBD1
size: .
length: 17
V: TRBV18
J: TRBJ2-3
DNA: TGTGCCAGCTCACCACAGGGACAGGGGGCCCTGGGGGATACGCAGTATTTT
CDR3: CASSPQGQGALGDTQYF

D: .
size: .
length: 16
V: TRBV9
J: TRBJ2-3
DNA: TGTGCCAGCAGCGGTGGTGCCGGGACTAGCACAGATACGCAGTATTTT
CDR3: CASSGGAGTSTDTQYF

D: .
size: .
length: 13
V: TRBV29-1
J: TRBJ2-5
DNA: TGCAGCGCCCTAGACCAGCTCCAAGAGACCCAGTACTTC
CDR3: CSALDQLQETQYF

D: TRBD2
size: once
length: 15
V: TRBV28
J: TRBJ2-1
DNA: TGTGCCAGCAGTTTGGCACTAGCGGGTAACAATGAGCAGTTCTTC
CDR3: CASSLALAGNNEQFF